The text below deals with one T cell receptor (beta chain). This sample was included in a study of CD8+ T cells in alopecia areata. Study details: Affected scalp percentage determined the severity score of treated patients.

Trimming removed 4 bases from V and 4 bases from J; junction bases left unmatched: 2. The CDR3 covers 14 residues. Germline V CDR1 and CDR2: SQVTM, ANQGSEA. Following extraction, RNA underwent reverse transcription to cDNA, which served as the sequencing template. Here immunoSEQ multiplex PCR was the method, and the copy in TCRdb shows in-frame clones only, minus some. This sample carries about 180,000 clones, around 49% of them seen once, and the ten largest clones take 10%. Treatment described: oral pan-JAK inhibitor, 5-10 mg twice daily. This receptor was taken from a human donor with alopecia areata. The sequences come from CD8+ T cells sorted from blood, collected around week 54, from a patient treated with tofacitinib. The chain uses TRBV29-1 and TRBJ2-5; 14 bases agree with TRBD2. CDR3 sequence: CSVVTSGGGETQYF. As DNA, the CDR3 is TGCAGCGTTGTGACTAGCGGGGGGGGAGAGACCCAGTACTTC.